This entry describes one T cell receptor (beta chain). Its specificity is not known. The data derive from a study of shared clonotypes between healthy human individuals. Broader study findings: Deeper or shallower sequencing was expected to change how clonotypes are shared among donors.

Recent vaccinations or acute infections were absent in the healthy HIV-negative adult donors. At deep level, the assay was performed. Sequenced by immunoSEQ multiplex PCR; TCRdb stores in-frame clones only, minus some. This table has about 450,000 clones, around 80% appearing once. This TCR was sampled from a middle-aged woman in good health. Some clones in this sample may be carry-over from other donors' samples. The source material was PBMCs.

CDR3 amino acids: CASSLTYGVSSYNEQFF. Here the CDR3 DNA reads TGTGCCAGCAGCTTAACATATGGGGTTAGCTCCTACAATGAGCAGTTCTTC. The rearrangement uses TRBV7-3 and TRBJ2-1; D gene unclear. CDR3 length: 17 residues. Trimming shortened V by 0 bases and J by 0 bases, and 12 bases separated the two germline ends. Germline values: CDR1 SGHTA, CDR2 FQGTGA.